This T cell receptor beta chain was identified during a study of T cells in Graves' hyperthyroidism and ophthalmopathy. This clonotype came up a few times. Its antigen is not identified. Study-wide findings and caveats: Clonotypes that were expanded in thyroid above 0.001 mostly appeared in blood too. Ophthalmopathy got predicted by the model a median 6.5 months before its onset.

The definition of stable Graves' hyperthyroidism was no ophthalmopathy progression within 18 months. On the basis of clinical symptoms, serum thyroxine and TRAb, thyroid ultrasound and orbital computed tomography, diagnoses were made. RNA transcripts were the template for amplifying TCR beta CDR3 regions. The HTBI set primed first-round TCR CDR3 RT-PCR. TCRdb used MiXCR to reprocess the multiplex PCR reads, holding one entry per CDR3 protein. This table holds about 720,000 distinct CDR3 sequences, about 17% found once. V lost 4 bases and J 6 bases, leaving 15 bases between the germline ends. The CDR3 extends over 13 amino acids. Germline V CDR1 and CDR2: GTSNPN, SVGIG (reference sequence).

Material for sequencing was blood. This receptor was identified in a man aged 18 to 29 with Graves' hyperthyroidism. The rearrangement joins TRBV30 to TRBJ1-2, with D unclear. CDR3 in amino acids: CAWMSRRADGYTF. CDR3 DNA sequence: TGTGCCTGGATGAGCAGAAGGGCGGATGGCTACACCTTC.